A selection of T cell receptor beta chains follows, all from one sample in a study of blood T cell repertoires in COVID-19. TCRdb's copy holds only in-frame clones and misses some; the assay was immunoSEQ multiplex PCR. This table has 80,000 to 100,000 clones, approximately 89% appearing once. Sequencing was done on a sample of peripheral blood. These receptors all stem from a man in his fifties with acute or convalescent COVID-19. CDR3s include the opening cysteine and the closing phenylalanine or tryptophan. The D gene is left open where the match is weak. Only part of the rows carry a size: once, few, many, or a class if the clone is expanded.

j_call clone_size v_call d_call cdr3_nt cdr3_aa
TRBJ1-2 NA TRBV19 TRBD1 TGTGCCACCTGGGGCAGGGGGGTTGGCTACACCTTC CATWGRGVGYTF
TRBJ1-5 NA TRBV30 NA TGTGCCTGGAGTGCCACAATCAATAGCAATCAGCCCCAGCATTTT CAWSATINSNQPQHF
TRBJ2-1 once TRBV27 NA TGTGCCAGCAGTTTAGTCGGCCATGGGGGAGGCGAGGATGAGCAGTTCTTC CASSLVGHGGGEDEQFF
TRBJ2-3 NA TRBV5-1 TRBD2 TGCGCCAGCAGCCAAATGACTAGCGGGAGGGCAGATACGCAGTATTTT CASSQMTSGRADTQYF
TRBJ2-2 NA TRBV3-1/TRBV3-2 NA TGTGCCAGCAGCCAGCGATATACCGGGGAGCTGTTTTTT CASSQRYTGELFF
TRBJ2-5 few TRBV4-1 TRBD2 TGCGCCAGCAGCCAACTAGGGGGTATAAGCGGGAGCCCCCCAGAGACCCAGTACTTC CASSQLGGISGSPPETQYF
TRBJ1-2 NA TRBV2 TRBD1 TGTGCCAGCAGTGAGGGGACAGGGTTTGTTGATGGCTACACCTTC CASSEGTGFVDGYTF
TRBJ1-2 NA TRBV9 NA TGTGCCAGCAGCGTAGAGGGAGTGTCCTATGGCTACACCTTC CASSVEGVSYGYTF
TRBJ1-5 NA TRBV6-5 NA TGTGCCAGCGGGGAGGGGAATCAGCCCCAGCATTTT CASGEGNQPQHF
TRBJ2-2 NA TRBV19 NA TGTGCCAGTAGTCGATCGACTTCGCTAGGGGACACCGGGGAGCTGTTTTTT CASSRSTSLGDTGELFF
TRBJ1-2 NA TRBV9 NA TGTGCCAGTCGCGCGTTCGGGGGCTACACCTTC CASRAFGGYTF
TRBJ2-1 NA TRBV19 TRBD2 TGTGCCAGTAGTATTAGTCTAGCGGTCTACAATGAGCAGTTCTTC CASSISLAVYNEQFF
TRBJ2-7 NA TRBV4-2 TRBD2 TGTGCCAGCAGCCAAGATTTGGGACTAGCGGGAGGCTTCTCCTACGAGCAGTACTTC CASSQDLGLAGGFSYEQYF
TRBJ2-4 NA TRBV2 NA TGTGCCAGCAGTGAAATAGGGGCAGCTAACATTCAGTACTTC CASSEIGAANIQYF
TRBJ2-7 NA TRBV13 NA TGTGCCAGCAGCTCTGGACAGAGTATTTACGAGCAGTACTTC CASSSGQSIYEQYF
TRBJ1-4 once TRBV5-4 NA TGTGCCAGCAGCTTGGACGGGAGGAAACTGTTTTTT CASSLDGRKLFF
TRBJ2-2 NA TRBV19 TRBD2 TGTGCCAGTAGTCGGACTAGCGGGAGAACCGGGGAGCTGTTTTTT CASSRTSGRTGELFF
TRBJ1-4 NA TRBV10-2 NA TGCGCCAGCAGTGAGTCATACGCGAGGGCCAGGGGTGAAAAACTGTTTTTT CASSESYARARGEKLFF
TRBJ1-1 NA TRBV6-1 NA TGTGTCAGCAGTGAAGCCGGTTATGAAGCTTTCTTT CVSSEAGYEAFF
TRBJ2-1 NA TRBV14 TRBD2 TGTGCCAGCAGCCAAGAGGGCGGGGGACGGCTTGGTGAGCAGTTCTTC CASSQEGGGRLGEQFF
TRBJ1-1 NA TRBV14 TRBD1 TGTGCCAGCAGTTCCCGACAGGGTCCCCCCCGGGGCACTGAAGCTTTCTTT CASSSRQGPPRGTEAFF
TRBJ2-5 NA TRBV24-1 NA TGTGCCACCAGTGATTTGCGCGGCGGGATGGAGACCCAGTACTTC CATSDLRGGMETQYF
TRBJ2-1 NA TRBV6-5 NA TGTGCCAGCCGCCTCTCTAGTACCAATGAGCAGTTCTTC CASRLSSTNEQFF
TRBJ2-5 NA TRBV7-9 TRBD2 TGTGCCAGCAGCTTGATGACTAGCAGATCTCAAGAGACCCAGTACTTC CASSLMTSRSQETQYF
TRBJ1-4 NA TRBV7-2 TRBD1 TGTGCCAGCAGCTCGACAGGGATGGCTAATGAAAAACTGTTTTTT CASSSTGMANEKLFF
TRBJ1-1 NA TRBV27 NA TGTGCCAGCAGTCCTCGGGTGAACACTGAAGCTTTCTTT CASSPRVNTEAFF
TRBJ1-2 NA TRBV6-5 TRBD1 TGTGCCAGCACTCCCGGACAGGACTATGGCTACACCTTC CASTPGQDYGYTF
TRBJ2-1 NA TRBV5-4 TRBD1 TGTGCCAGCAACCCCCCGGACAGGGGTTACAATGAGCAGTTCTTC CASNPPDRGYNEQFF
TRBJ1-2 NA TRBV30 NA TGTGCCTGGGGGCAGGCTTCCGGCTATGGCTACACCTTC CAWGQASGYGYTF
TRBJ2-7 NA TRBV7-6 NA TGTGCCAGCAGCTATGGTACGGCGGGACCCCGAGAGCAGTACTTC CASSYGTAGPREQYF
TRBJ2-3 NA TRBV12-3/TRBV12-4 NA TGTGCCAGCAGTTCGGAAATGAGGGCTACGCAGTATTTT CASSSEMRATQYF
TRBJ2-3 NA TRBV9 NA TGTGCCAGCAGCCATTCTCTCACAGGAAATAGGGCAGATACGCAGTATTTT CASSHSLTGNRADTQYF